Sequencing of this T cell receptor beta chain was carried out in a study of cytomegalovirus exposure and HLA in healthy donors. This clone is a singleton in its sample. This CDR3 is 11 amino acids long. The germline V and J ends were trimmed by 1 base and 5 bases, with 6 bases remaining between them. Germline V lookup: CDR1 DFQATT, CDR2 SNEGSKA (reference sequence). Method: immunoSEQ multiplex PCR; TCRdb's copy keeps in-frame clones and lacks some. Here the sample spans some 340,000 clones, around 90% being singletons. The sequence derives from a woman younger than 45 in good health and CMV-seropositive. Sequenced: PBMCs. The chain is built from TRBV20-1 and TRBJ2-7; D gene unclear. This CDR3 is CSARVADEQYF. DNA of the CDR3: TGCAGTGCTAGAGTTGCCGACGAGCAGTACTTC.